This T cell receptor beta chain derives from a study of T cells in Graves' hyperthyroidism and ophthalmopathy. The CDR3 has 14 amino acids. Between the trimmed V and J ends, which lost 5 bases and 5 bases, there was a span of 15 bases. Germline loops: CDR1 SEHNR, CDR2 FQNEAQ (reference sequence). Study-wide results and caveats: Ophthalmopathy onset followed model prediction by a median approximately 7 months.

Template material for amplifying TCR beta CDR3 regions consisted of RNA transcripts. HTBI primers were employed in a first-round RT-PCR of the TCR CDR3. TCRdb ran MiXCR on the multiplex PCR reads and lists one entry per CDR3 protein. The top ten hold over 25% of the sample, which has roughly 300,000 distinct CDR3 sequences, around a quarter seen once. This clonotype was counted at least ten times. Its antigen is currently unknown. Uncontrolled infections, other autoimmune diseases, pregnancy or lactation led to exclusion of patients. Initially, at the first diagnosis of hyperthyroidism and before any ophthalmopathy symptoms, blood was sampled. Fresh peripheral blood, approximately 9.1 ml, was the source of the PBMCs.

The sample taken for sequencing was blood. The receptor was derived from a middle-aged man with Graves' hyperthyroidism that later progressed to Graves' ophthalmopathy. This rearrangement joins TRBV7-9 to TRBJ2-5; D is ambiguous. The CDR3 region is CASSPTGGFETQYF. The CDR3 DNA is TGTGCCAGCAGCCCTACGGGTGGTTTTGAGACCCAGTACTTC.